This T cell receptor (beta chain) derives from a study of cytomegalovirus exposure and HLA in healthy donors. Germline CDR1 SNHLY, CDR2 FYNNEI. The CDR3 runs 13 residues. V lost 6 bases and J lost 8; bases outside the gene matches: 9. These donors counted as nominally healthy when sampled, but unrecorded immune exposures were likely. The PCR was carried out with 60 Vbeta primers and 13 Jbeta primers. Clones were sequenced by immunoSEQ multiplex PCR, and TCRdb holds only the in-frame ones, with some missing. Here the sample spans about 160,000 clones, 71% being singletons. Findings of the study overall: It was taken for granted in presence/absence analyses that sequencing depth across donors was roughly uniform. The CMV antigen specificity of a few CMV-associated chains was confirmed through in vitro analysis.

In regard to this clone: Its specificity is unknown.

This receptor was identified in a woman aged 25-40 years in good health and CMV-seronegative. V and J are TRBV2 and TRBJ1-1; TRBD1 aligns across 7 bases. Sequencing used PBMCs. The CDR3 sequence: CASSTDRVDEAFF. The CDR3 DNA is TGTGCCAGCAGCACCGACAGGGTGGACGAAGCTTTCTTT.